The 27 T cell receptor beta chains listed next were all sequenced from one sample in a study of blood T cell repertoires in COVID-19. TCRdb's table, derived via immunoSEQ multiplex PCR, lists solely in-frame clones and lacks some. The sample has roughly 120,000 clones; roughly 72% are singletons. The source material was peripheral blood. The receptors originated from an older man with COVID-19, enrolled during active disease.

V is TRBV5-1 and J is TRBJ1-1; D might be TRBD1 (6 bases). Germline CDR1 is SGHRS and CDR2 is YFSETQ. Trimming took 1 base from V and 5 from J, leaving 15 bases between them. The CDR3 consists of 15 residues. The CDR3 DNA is TGCGCCAGCAGCTTGATGCTGGGGGCAGGTACTGAAGCTTTCTTT. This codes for CASSLMLGAGTEAFF. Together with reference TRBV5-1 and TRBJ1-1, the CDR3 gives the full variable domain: KAGVTQTPRYLIKTRGQQVTLSCSPISGHRSVSWYQQTPGQGLQFLFEYFSETQRNKGNFPGRFSGRQFSNSRSEMNVSTLELGDSALYLCASSLMLGAGTEAFFGQGTRLTVV.

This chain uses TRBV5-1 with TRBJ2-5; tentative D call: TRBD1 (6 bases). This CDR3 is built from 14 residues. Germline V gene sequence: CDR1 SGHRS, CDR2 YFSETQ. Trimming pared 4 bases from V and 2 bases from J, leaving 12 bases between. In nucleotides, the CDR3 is TGCGCCAGCAGCCCTCAGGGGAAGCAAGAGACCCAGTACTTC. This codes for CASSPQGKQETQYF. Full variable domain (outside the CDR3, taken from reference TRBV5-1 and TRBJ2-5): KAGVTQTPRYLIKTRGQQVTLSCSPISGHRSVSWYQQTPGQGLQFLFEYFSETQRNKGNFPGRFSGRQFSNSRSEMNVSTLELGDSALYLCASSPQGKQETQYFGPGTRLLVL.

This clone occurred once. CDR3 in amino acids: CASKPPAGNTEAFF. CDR3 nucleotide sequence: TGTGCCAGCAAACCCCCCGCCGGGAACACTGAAGCTTTCTTT. The rearrangement joins TRBV21-1 to TRBJ1-1. TRBV21-1 is shown as a pseudogene. The CDR3 runs 14 residues.

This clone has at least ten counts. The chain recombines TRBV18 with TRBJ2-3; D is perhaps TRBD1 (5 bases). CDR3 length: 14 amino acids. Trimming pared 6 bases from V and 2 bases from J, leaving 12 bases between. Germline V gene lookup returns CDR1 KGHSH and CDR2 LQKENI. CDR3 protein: CASSKDTLTDTQYF. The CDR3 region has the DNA TGTGCCAGCTCTAAGGACACCCTCACAGATACGCAGTATTTT.

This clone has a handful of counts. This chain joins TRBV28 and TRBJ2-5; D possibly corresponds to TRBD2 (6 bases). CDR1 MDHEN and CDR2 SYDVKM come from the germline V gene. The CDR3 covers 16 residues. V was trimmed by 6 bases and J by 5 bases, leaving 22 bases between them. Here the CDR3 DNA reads TGTGCCAGCAGCCCCATGGGGCACGGGAGTCTGGAGACCCAGTACTTC. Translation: CASSPMGHGSLETQYF.

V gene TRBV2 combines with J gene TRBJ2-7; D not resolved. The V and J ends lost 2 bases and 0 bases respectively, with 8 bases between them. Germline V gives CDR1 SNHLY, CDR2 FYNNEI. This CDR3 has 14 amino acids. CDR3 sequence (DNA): TGTGCCAGCAGTGAATTGGGCAGCTCCTACGAGCAGTACTTC. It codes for CASSELGSSYEQYF.

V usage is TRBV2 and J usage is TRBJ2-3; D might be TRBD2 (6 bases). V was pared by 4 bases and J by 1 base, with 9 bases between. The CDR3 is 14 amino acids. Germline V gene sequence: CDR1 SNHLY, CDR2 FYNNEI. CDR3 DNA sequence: TGTGCCAGCAGTGTGGGCGGGGGCACAGATACGCAGTATTTT. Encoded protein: CASSVGGGTDTQYF.

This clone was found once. CDR3 in DNA: TGTGCCAGCTCTCCCGGGACTAGCGGCTACAATGAGCAGTTCTTC. Translating gives CASSPGTSGYNEQFF. The chain employs TRBV18 and TRBJ2-1, with 11 bases fitting TRBD2. The length of the CDR3 is 15 residues. With 6 bases clipped from V and 3 bases from J, the junction kept 4 bases outside the gene matches. From germline, CDR1 is KGHSH and CDR2 LQKENI.

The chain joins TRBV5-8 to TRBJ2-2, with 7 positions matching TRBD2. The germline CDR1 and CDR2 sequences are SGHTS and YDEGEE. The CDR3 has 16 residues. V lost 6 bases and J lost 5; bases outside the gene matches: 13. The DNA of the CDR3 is TGTGCCAGCACCCTGGCCTGGTTCGGGAGGACCGGGGAGCTGTTTTTT. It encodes CASTLAWFGRTGELFF.

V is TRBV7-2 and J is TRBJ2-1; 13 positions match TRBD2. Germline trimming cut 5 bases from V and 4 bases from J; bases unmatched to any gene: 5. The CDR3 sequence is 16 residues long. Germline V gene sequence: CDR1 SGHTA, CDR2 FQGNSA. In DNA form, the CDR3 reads TGTGCCAGCAGCCGGACTAGCGGGAGAGGGTACAATGAGCAGTTCTTC. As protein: CASSRTSGRGYNEQFF.

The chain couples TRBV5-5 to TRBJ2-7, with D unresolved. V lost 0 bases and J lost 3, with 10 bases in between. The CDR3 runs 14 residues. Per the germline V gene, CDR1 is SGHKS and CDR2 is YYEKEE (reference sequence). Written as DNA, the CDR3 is TGTGCCAGCAGCTTGGTCGCGGCCTACTACGAGCAGTACTTC. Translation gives CASSLVAAYYEQYF.

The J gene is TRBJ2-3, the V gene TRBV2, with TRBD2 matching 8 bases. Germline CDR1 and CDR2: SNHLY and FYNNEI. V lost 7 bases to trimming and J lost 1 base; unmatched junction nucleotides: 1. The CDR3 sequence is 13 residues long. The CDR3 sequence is CASNSGGTDTQYF. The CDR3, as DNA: TGTGCCAGCAATAGCGGGGGCACAGATACGCAGTATTTT.

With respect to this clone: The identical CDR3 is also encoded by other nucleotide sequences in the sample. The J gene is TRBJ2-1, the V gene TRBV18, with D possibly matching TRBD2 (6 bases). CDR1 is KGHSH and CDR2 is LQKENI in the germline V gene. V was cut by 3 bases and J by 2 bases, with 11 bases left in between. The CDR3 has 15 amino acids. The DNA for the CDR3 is TGTGCCAGCTCACCCTCCACGGGGGCCTACAATGAGCAGTTCTTC. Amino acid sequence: CASSPSTGAYNEQFF. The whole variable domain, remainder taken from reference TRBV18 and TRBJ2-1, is NAGVMQNPRHLVRRRGQEARLRCSPMKGHSHVYWYRQLPEEGLKFMVYLQKENIIDESGMPKERFSAEFPKEGPSILRIQQVVRGDSAAYFCASSPSTGAYNEQFFGPGTRLTVL.

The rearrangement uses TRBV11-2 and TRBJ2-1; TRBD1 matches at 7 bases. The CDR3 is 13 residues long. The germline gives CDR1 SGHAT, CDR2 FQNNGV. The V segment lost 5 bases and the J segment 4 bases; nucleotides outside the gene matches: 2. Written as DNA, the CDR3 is TGTGCCAGCAGCCTGGGACAGTACAATGAGCAGTTCTTC. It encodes CASSLGQYNEQFF.

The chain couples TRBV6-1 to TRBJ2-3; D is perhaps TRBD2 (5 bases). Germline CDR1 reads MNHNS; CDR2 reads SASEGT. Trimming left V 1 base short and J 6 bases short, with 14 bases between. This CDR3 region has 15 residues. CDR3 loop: CASSEDPGFADTQYF. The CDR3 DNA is TGTGCCAGCAGTGAAGACCCGGGATTCGCGGATACGCAGTATTTT.

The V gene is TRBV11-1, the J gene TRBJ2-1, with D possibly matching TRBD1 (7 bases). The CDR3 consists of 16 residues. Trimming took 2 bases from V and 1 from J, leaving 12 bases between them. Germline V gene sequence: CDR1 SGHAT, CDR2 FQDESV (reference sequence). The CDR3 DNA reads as TGTGCCAGCAGCTTACCGGAGGGGGCGTCCTACAATGAGCAGTTCTTC. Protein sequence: CASSLPEGASYNEQFF.

This chain's CDR3 is CASSIDAPGSGPTAGELFF. CDR3 DNA: TGTGCCAGTAGTATAGACGCTCCGGGTAGCGGGCCGACAGCCGGGGAGCTGTTTTTT. The V call is TRBV19, the J call TRBJ2-2; TRBD2 agrees at 7 bases. The CDR3 has 19 residues. The germline gives CDR1 LNHDA, CDR2 SQIVND (reference sequence). With V trimmed by 0 bases and J by 6 bases, 16 bases remained unmatched.

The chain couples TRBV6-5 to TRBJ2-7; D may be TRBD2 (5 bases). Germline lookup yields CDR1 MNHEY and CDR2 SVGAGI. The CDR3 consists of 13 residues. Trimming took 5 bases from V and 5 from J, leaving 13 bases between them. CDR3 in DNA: TGTGCCAGCAGTCCCTTAGCGAGCCACGAGCAGTACTTC. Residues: CASSPLASHEQYF.

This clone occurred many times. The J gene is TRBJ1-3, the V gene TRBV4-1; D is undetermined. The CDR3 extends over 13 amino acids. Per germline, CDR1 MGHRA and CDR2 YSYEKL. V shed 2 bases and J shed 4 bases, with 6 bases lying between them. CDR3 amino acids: CASSQNGGNTIYF. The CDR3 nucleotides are TGCGCCAGCAGCCAAAACGGGGGAAACACCATATATTTT.

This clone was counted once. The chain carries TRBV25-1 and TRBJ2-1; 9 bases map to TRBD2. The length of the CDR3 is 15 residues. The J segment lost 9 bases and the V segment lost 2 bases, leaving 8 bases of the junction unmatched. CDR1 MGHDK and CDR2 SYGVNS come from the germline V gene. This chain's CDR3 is CASSEGGRGESEQFF. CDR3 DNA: TGTGCCAGCAGTGAAGGCGGGAGGGGGGAAAGTGAGCAGTTCTTC.

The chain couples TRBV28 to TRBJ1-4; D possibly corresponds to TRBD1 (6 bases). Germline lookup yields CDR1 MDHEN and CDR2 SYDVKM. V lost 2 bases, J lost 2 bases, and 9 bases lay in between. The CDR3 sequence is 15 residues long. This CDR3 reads CASSLAGATNEKLFF. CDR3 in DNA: TGTGCCAGCAGTTTAGCGGGGGCCACTAATGAAAAACTGTTTTTT.

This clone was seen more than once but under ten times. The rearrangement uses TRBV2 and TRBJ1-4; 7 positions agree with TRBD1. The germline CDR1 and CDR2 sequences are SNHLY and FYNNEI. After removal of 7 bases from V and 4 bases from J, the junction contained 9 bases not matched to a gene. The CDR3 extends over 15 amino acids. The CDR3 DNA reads TGTGCCAGCAATGACCAGACAGGGAATAATGAAAAACTGTTTTTT. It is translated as CASNDQTGNNEKLFF.

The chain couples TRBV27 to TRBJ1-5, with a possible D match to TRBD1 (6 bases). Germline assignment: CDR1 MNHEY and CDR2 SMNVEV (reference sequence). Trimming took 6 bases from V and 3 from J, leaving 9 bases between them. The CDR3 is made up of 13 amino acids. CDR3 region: CASSDRFNQPQHF. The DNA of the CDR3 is TGTGCCAGCAGCGACAGGTTCAATCAGCCCCAGCATTTT.

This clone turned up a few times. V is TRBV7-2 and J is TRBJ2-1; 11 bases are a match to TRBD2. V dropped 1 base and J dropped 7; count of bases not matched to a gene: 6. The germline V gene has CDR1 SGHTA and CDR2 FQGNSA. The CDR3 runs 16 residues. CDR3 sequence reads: CASSLVGTSGENEQFF. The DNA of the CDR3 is TGTGCCAGCAGCTTAGTGGGGACTAGCGGAGAGAATGAGCAGTTCTTC.

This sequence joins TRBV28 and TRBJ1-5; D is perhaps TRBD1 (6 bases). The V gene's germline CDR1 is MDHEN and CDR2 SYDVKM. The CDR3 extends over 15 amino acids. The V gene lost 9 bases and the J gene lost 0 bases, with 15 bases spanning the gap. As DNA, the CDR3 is TGTGCCAGTAAACTTGGGGGGGCTAGCAATCAGCCCCAGCATTTT. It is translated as CASKLGGASNQPQHF. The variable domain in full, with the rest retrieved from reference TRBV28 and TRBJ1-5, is DVKVTQSSRYLVKRTGEKVFLECVQDMDHENMFWYRQDPGLGLRLIYFSYDVKMKEKGDIPEGYSVSREKKERFSLILESASTNQTSMYLCASKLGGASNQPQHFGDGTRLSIL.

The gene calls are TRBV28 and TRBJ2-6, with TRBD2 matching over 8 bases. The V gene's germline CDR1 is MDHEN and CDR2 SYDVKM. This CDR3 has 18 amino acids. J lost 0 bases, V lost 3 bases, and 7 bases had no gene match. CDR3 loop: CASSFPVAGSSGANVLTF. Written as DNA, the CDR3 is TGTGCCAGCAGTTTTCCGGTAGCGGGAAGCTCTGGGGCCAACGTCCTGACTTTC.

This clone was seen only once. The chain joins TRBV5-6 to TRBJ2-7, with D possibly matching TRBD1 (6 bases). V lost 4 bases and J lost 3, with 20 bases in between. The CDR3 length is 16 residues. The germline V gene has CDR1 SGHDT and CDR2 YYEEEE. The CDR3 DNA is TGTGCCAGCAGCCGAGGGACATCCACTATCGACTACGAGCAGTACTTC. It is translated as CASSRGTSTIDYEQYF.